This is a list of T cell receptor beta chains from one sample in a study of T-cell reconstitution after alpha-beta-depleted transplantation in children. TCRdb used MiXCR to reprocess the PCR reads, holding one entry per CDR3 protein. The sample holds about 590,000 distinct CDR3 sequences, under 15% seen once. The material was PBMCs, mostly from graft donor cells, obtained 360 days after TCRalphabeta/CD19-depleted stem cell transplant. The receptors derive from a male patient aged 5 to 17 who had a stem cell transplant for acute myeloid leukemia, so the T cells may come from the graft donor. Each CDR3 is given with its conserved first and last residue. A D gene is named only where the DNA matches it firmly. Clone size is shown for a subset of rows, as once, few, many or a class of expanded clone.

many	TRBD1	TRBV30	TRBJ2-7	TGTGCCTGGAGTGTAGGGACAGGGAAATACGAGCAGTACTTC	CAWSVGTGKYEQYF
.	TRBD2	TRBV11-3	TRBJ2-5	TGTGCCAGCAGCTTAGAGGCGGGAGGGTTGAAGACCCAGTACTTC	CASSLEAGGLKTQYF
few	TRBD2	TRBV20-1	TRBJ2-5	TGCAGTGCTAGAGATCGGACTAGCCAGGAGACCCAGTACTTC	CSARDRTSQETQYF
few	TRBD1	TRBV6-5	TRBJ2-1	TGTGCCAGCAGTTACTTTTCGGGCAGGGGGTCCTACAATGAGCAGTTCTTC	CASSYFSGRGSYNEQFF
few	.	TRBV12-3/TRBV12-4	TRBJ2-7	TGTGCCAGCAGTTTAGCCCTCCACGAGCAGTACTTC	CASSLALHEQYF
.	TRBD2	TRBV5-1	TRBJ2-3	TGCGCCAGCAGCTTCGGACTAGATGGCACAGATACGCAGTATTTT	CASSFGLDGTDTQYF
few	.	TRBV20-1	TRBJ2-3	TGCAGTGCTGATTCAAGCGAGGCAGATACGCAGTATTTT	CSADSSEADTQYF
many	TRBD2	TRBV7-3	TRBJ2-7	TGTGCCAGCAGCCTAGACGCGGGAGGGCCCTACGAGCAGTACTTC	CASSLDAGGPYEQYF
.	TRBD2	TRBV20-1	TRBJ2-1	TGCAGTGCTAAGAAACTAGCGGGAGAAATAAATGAGCAGTTCTTC	CSAKKLAGEINEQFF
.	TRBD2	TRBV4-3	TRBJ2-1	TGCGCCAGCAGCCAAGGAATAGCGGGAGGCACCTACAATGAGCAGTTCTTC	CASSQGIAGGTYNEQFF
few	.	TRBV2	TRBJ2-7	TGTGCCAGCAGTGATCGGGGAACTTCCTACGAGCAGTACTTC	CASSDRGTSYEQYF
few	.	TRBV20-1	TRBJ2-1	TGCAGTGCTGCCTTGTGGGAAAGCTCCTACAATGAGCAGTTCTTC	CSAALWESSYNEQFF
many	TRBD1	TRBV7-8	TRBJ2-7	TGTGCCAGCAGCTTATATCGGACAGGGTGGCCTCACGAGCAGTACTTC	CASSLYRTGWPHEQYF
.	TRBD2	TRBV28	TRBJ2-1	TGTGCCAGCAGTTTAAGGTGGGAGGGCGTGGTGAATGAGCAGTTCTTC	CASSLRWEGVVNEQFF
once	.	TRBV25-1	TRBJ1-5	TGTGCCAGCAGGAGCGACATACCCAATCAGCCCCAGCATTTT	CASRSDIPNQPQHF
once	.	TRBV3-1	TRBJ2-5	TGTGCCAGCAGCCAAGCCGGGACGTCCGGATTAGAGACCCAGTACTTC	CASSQAGTSGLETQYF
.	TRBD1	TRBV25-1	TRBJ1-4	TGTGCCAGCAGTAGAGGGCTAGGACAGGGAAATGAAAAACTGTTTTTT	CASSRGLGQGNEKLFF
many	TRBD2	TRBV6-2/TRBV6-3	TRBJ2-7	TGTGCCAGCAGCTCCGCGGGAGGGCGGTACGAGCAGTACTTC	CASSSAGGRYEQYF
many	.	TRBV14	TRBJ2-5	TGTGCCAGCAGCCAGAACGTGATCCAAGAGACCCAGTACTTC	CASSQNVIQETQYF
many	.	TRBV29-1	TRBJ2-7	TGCAGCGTTGTAAATGGACAGCTATACGAGCAGTACTTC	CSVVNGQLYEQYF
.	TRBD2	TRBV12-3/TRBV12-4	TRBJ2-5	TGTGCCAGCAGTTTAGTAGGACTAGCAGAGACCCAGTACTTC	CASSLVGLAETQYF
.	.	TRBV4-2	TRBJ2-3	TGTGCCAGCAAGCCTCCTTCAACAGATACGCAGTATTTT	CASKPPSTDTQYF
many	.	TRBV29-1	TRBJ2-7	TGCAGCGTAGAAACTAGTAAGGCCTACGAGCAGTACTTC	CSVETSKAYEQYF
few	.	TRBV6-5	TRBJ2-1	TGTGCCAGCAGTTACTCGGGAGTGCTTAATAATGAGCAGTTCTTC	CASSYSGVLNNEQFF
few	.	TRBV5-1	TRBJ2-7	TGCGCCAGCAGCTTGTATCAGGCGGGGGAGCAGTACTTC	CASSLYQAGEQYF
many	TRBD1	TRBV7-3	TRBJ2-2	TGTGCCAGCAGCCCAGGGGGCTCCGGGGAGCTGTTTTTT	CASSPGGSGELFF
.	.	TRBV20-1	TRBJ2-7	TGCAGTGCTAGGGGCGGACCGGGACGGCTGGAGCAGTACTTC	CSARGGPGRLEQYF
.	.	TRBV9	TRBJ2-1	TGTGCCAGCAGCGTACAATCGTATGACGATGAGCAGTTCTTC	CASSVQSYDDEQFF
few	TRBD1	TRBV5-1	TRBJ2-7	TGCGCCAGCAGCTTAAGACAGGGGGGTACGTACGAGCAGTACTTC	CASSLRQGGTYEQYF
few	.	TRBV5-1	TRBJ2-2	TGCGCCAGCAGCTTGGAGATGACCGGGGAGCTGTTTTTT	CASSLEMTGELFF
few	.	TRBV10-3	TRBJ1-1	TGTGCCATCAGTGACCCAGGGTTGTTGGTCACTGAAGCTTTCTTT	CAISDPGLLVTEAFF
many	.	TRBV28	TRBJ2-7	TGTGCCAGCAGTTTTGTACAGGGCTACGAGCAGTACTTC	CASSFVQGYEQYF
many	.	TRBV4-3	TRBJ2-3	TGTGCCAGCAGCCAAGTGAGCACAGATACGCAGTATTTT	CASSQVSTDTQYF
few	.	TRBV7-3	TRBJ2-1	TGTGCCAGCAGCCGTTTGACTAGAGAAACGGGCAATGAGCAGTTCTTC	CASSRLTRETGNEQFF
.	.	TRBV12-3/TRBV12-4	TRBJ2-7	TGTGCCAGCAGTTTTTCAGGCCCCACCTCCAGGTACGAGCAGTACTTC	CASSFSGPTSRYEQYF
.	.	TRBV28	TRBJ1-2	TGTGCCAGCAGTCCCCTGTTAGCTAACTATGGCTACACCTTC	CASSPLLANYGYTF
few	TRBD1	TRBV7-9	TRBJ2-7	TGTGCCAGCAGCCGATGGGACAGGGTGGGGGAGCAGTACTTC	CASSRWDRVGEQYF